These 32 T cell receptor beta chains came from one sample sequenced in a study of blood T cell repertoires in COVID-19 (dated by TCRdb to between 2020 and 2021). Library preparation was by the immunoSEQ multiplex PCR assay. TCRdb limited this immuneACCESS table to in-frame rearrangements with V and J called. A share of clones is missing; checked studies link under half to unresolved V genes, and the rest is unexplained. The sample table contains about 98,000 clones; only one count was recorded for roughly 82% of them. Of the sample, around a sixth is held by the ten largest clones. Sequenced: peripheral blood. Receptors originate from an elderly man with acute or convalescent COVID-19.

The chain links TRBV24-1 to TRBJ2-3, with D uncertain. CDR1 and CDR2 from the germline V gene are KGHDR and SFDVKD. There are 11 residues in the CDR3. V shed 7 bases and J shed 2 bases, with 3 bases lying between them. For the CDR3, the DNA is TGTGCCACCAGCTTCACAGATACGCAGTATTTT. As protein: CATSFTDTQYF.

This chain uses TRBV19 with TRBJ1-1, with no clear D. Germline V gene data show CDR1 as LNHDA and CDR2 as SQIVND (reference sequence). V was trimmed by 4 bases and J by 1 base, leaving 16 bases between them. The CDR3 length is 16 residues. This CDR3 is CASSNSGPGQNTEAFF. The CDR3 DNA sequence: TGTGCCAGTAGTAACAGCGGACCGGGCCAGAACACTGAAGCTTTCTTT.

The gene calls are TRBV3-1 (or the pseudogene TRBV3-2) and TRBJ1-1; D gene ambiguous. Trimming pared 3 bases from V and 1 base from J, leaving 3 bases between. The CDR3 sequence is 12 residues long. Germline CDR1 LGHDT, CDR2 YNNKEL (reference sequence). CDR3 loop: CASSHQNTEAFF. The CDR3 bases are TGTGCCAGCAGCCACCAGAACACTGAAGCTTTCTTT.

Here the CDR3 DNA reads TGTGCCAGCAGTTATGGGACTCCCCGGGAGGACGAGCAGTACTTC. Protein sequence: CASSYGTPREDEQYF. The J gene is TRBJ2-7, the V gene TRBV6-5, with 7 positions matching TRBD2. Looked up from germline, CDR1 is MNHEY and CDR2 is SVGAGI. There are 15 residues in the CDR3. V trimming: 3 bases; J trimming: 5 bases; junction bases outside the gene matches: 10.

The chain employs TRBV5-6 and TRBJ2-7, with 9 bases lining up with TRBD1. J was trimmed by 1 base and V by 6 bases; bases with no gene match: 5. The CDR3 length is 14 residues. Germline V gene lookup returns CDR1 SGHDT and CDR2 YYEEEE. In DNA, the CDR3 is TGTGCCAGCATCCGACAGGGGGGATCCTACGAGCAGTACTTC. Its protein is CASIRQGGSYEQYF.

This clone appeared once. The rearrangement uses TRBV24-1 and TRBJ2-1, with 13 bases identical to TRBD2. The CDR3 is 16 amino acids. The trim removed 1 base at V and 5 bases at J, leaving 1 base unmatched. Germline lookup yields CDR1 KGHDR and CDR2 SFDVKD. The CDR3 sequence: CATSDFGTSGNNEQFF. CDR3 sequence (DNA): TGTGCCACCAGTGATTTTGGGACTAGCGGGAACAATGAGCAGTTCTTC.

This chain connects TRBV29-1 to TRBJ2-3; D may be TRBD1 (6 bases). CDR1 and CDR2 from the germline V gene are SQVTM and ANQGSEA. This CDR3 region has 13 residues. The germline V and J ends were trimmed by 3 bases and 6 bases, with 13 bases remaining between them. This chain's CDR3 is CSVDDRTTDTQYF. For the CDR3, the DNA is TGCAGCGTTGATGACAGGACGACGGATACGCAGTATTTT.

Only one count was recorded for this clone. This chain joins TRBV5-1 and TRBJ1-1, with 9 bases lining up with TRBD1. The CDR3 spans 14 residues. The V gene end was trimmed by 6 bases and the J gene end by 5 bases; junction bases not matched to a gene: 8. Germline lookup yields CDR1 SGHRS and CDR2 YFSETQ. CDR3 region: CASTSFGTGTEAFF. The DNA for the CDR3 is TGCGCCAGCACATCTTTCGGGACAGGGACTGAAGCTTTCTTT.

The V and J genes are TRBV28 and TRBJ2-1; TRBD2 matches at 13 bases. There are 17 residues in the CDR3. Trimming took 1 base from V and 7 from J; bases not matched to a gene: 7. Germline lookup yields CDR1 MDHEN and CDR2 SYDVKM. The chain's CDR3 is CASSLSSWTSGGNEQFF. In DNA, the CDR3 is TGTGCCAGCAGTTTATCTTCCTGGACTAGCGGGGGAAATGAGCAGTTCTTC.

This clone has a single count. This chain uses TRBV7-9 with TRBJ2-3, with D tentatively TRBD2 (6 bases). Trimming left V 9 bases short and J 1 base short, with 14 bases between. This CDR3 has 14 residues. The germline V gene has CDR1 SEHNR and CDR2 FQNEAQ (reference sequence). As DNA, the CDR3 is TGTGCCAGTCAGAGGGAGCGGGGCACAGATACGCAGTATTTT. As protein: CASQRERGTDTQYF.

There are a few counts of this clone. The rearrangement joins TRBV19 to TRBJ2-1, with 12 positions matching TRBD2. V trimming: 6 bases; J trimming: 8 bases; junction bases outside the gene matches: 8. CDR1 is LNHDA and CDR2 is SQIVND in the germline V gene (reference sequence). The CDR3 consists of 15 residues. The CDR3, as DNA: TGTGCCAGTAGCAGACTAGCGGGAGATAGGTATGAGCAGTTCTTC. Translation: CASSRLAGDRYEQFF.

This chain joins TRBV10-1 and TRBJ2-5; weak D call: TRBD1 (5 bases). V was pared by 6 bases and J by 3 bases, with 17 bases between. The V gene's germline CDR1 is WNHNN and CDR2 SYGVQD (reference sequence). CDR3 length: 15 amino acids. The DNA of the CDR3 is TGCGCCAGCAGCCAGGGAACAGTTAAGGAAGAGACCCAGTACTTC. This encodes CASSQGTVKEETQYF.

The chain links TRBV28 to TRBJ2-1; TRBD1 is a possible D gene (6 bases). The CDR3 has 11 amino acids. The V end lost 6 bases, the J end lost 15 bases, and 15 bases lay between the germline ends. From germline, CDR1 is MDHEN and CDR2 SYDVKM. In DNA form, the CDR3 reads TGTGCCAGCAGCCTCGGACAGAGGGGGTTCTTC. Translation gives CASSLGQRGFF.

The CDR3 is CASSKTDRSYEQYF. The CDR3 bases are TGTGCCAGCAGCAAAACGGACAGGAGCTACGAGCAGTACTTC. The chain carries TRBV7-2 and TRBJ2-7, with TRBD1 matching 7 bases. The CDR3 spans 14 residues. The ends lost 5 bases at V and 3 bases at J; junction bases unmatched: 7. Germline values: CDR1 SGHTA, CDR2 FQGNSA.

The V gene is TRBV18, the J gene TRBJ1-5, with TRBD1 identical over 9 bases. Trimming took 2 bases from V and 3 from J; bases not matched to a gene: 14. This CDR3 comprises 19 residues. Germline CDR1 is KGHSH and CDR2 is LQKENI. The CDR3 spells CASSPLPRGTGSDNQPQHF. The CDR3 DNA reads as TGTGCCAGCTCACCATTACCTCGAGGGACAGGGAGCGACAATCAGCCCCAGCATTTT.

The CDR3 DNA is TGTGCCTGGAGTGTATTCCCTCCTAGCGGGGGGGCTGGGGATACGCAGTATTTT. Encoded protein: CAWSVFPPSGGAGDTQYF. This chain links TRBV30 with TRBJ2-3; TRBD2 aligns across 12 bases. V gave up 0 bases and J gave up 6 bases; unmatched junction bases: 13. Germline values: CDR1 GTSNPN, CDR2 SVGIG (reference sequence). CDR3 length: 18 amino acids.

V is TRBV6-5 and J is TRBJ2-1; D is unresolved. Germline V gives CDR1 MNHEY, CDR2 SVGAGI. With 5 bases removed from V and 8 bases from J, the gap between germline ends came to 10 bases. The CDR3 is 12 residues long. The CDR3 coding sequence is TGTGCCAGCAGTCCTCAACGGGATGAGCAGTTCTTC. This codes for CASSPQRDEQFF.

The sample holds a few counts of this clone. The CDR3 spells CASSSWGGTEAFF. The DNA for the CDR3 is TGTGCCAGCAGCTCATGGGGGGGTACTGAAGCTTTCTTT. This chain uses TRBV7-6 with TRBJ1-1; perhaps TRBD1 as D (5 bases). The V end was cut by 4 bases, the J end by 5 bases, with 11 bases between. There are 13 residues in the CDR3. From germline, CDR1 is SGHVS and CDR2 FNYEAQ.

This chain links TRBV5-6 with TRBJ2-7; 9 nucleotides agree with TRBD1. Trimming removed 2 bases from V and 7 bases from J; junction bases left unmatched: 10. The CDR3 consists of 15 residues. Germline CDR1 reads SGHDT; CDR2 reads YYEEEE. The CDR3, as DNA: TGTGCCAGCAGCTTCAGGGGACAGGGACCTAGGGAGCAGTACTTC. As protein: CASSFRGQGPREQYF.

V gene TRBV6-5 combines with J gene TRBJ2-2, with D uncertain. V shed 2 bases and J shed 11 bases, with 15 bases lying between them. Germline V gene sequence: CDR1 MNHEY, CDR2 SVGAGI. CDR3 length: 14 amino acids. CDR3: CASSYSGPPVELFF. The CDR3 coding sequence is TGTGCCAGCAGTTACAGTGGGCCACCGGTAGAGCTGTTTTTT.

This CDR3 is CASSPNSGGEETQYF. As DNA, the CDR3 is TGTGCCAGCTCACCAAATTCTGGGGGGGAAGAGACCCAGTACTTC. The chain combines TRBV18 with TRBJ2-5; TRBD2 matches 7 bases. The CDR3 sequence is 15 residues long. V gave up 2 bases and J gave up 3 bases; unmatched junction bases: 6. Germline CDR1 and CDR2: KGHSH and LQKENI.

The rearrangement links TRBV11-2 to TRBJ2-1; TRBD2 matches 15 bases. This CDR3 spans 13 amino acids. The ends lost 3 bases at V and 15 bases at J; junction bases unmatched: 3. Germline lookup yields CDR1 SGHAT and CDR2 FQNNGV. CDR3 DNA sequence: TGTGCCAGCAGCTTGGGACTAGCGGGGGGCATGTTCTTC. Its translation is CASSLGLAGGMFF.

This sequence joins TRBV7-2 and TRBJ2-7, with 7 bases lining up with TRBD2. The CDR3 consists of 15 residues. V lost 2 bases, J lost 2 bases, and 6 bases stayed unmatched. Germline-derived CDR1 and CDR2 are SGHTA and FQGNSA. CDR3 sequence: CASSLSAGAAYEQYF. The DNA for the CDR3 is TGTGCCAGCAGCTTATCGGCGGGAGCTGCCTACGAGCAGTACTTC.

This chain joins TRBV6-6 and TRBJ2-2; 8 bases agree with TRBD1. Germline lookup yields CDR1 MNHNY and CDR2 SVGAGI (reference sequence). The CDR3 consists of 15 residues. The trim removed 6 bases at V and 4 bases at J, leaving 7 bases unmatched. The CDR3 DNA reads TGTGCCAGCAGGGATGGACAGGGAGGCACCGGGGAGCTGTTTTTT. Translation: CASRDGQGGTGELFF.

This clone was observed a single time. V usage is TRBV20-1 and J usage is TRBJ2-1; 7 nucleotides agree with TRBD2. Germline CDR1 reads DFQATT; CDR2 reads SNEGSKA (reference sequence). CDR3 length: 15 amino acids. V trimming: 3 bases; J trimming: 4 bases; junction bases outside the gene matches: 9. The CDR3 region is CSASPQRGQYNEQFF. CDR3 in DNA: TGCAGTGCTAGTCCCCAGCGGGGCCAATACAATGAGCAGTTCTTC.

The rearrangement uses TRBV28 and TRBJ2-1, with 7 bases lining up with TRBD2. CDR3 length: 15 residues. Germline CDR1 and CDR2: MDHEN and SYDVKM. Trimming removed 7 bases from V and 5 bases from J; junction bases left unmatched: 11. CDR3 sequence reads: CASTTPARGDNEQFF. The CDR3, as DNA: TGTGCCAGCACCACCCCGGCCCGGGGGGACAATGAGCAGTTCTTC.

The rearrangement joins TRBV18 to TRBJ2-7; 9 nucleotides line up with TRBD2. Trimming cost V 4 bases and J 0 bases; bases outside gene matches: 4. This CDR3 has 15 amino acids. From germline, CDR1 is KGHSH and CDR2 LQKENI. The chain's CDR3 is CASSRTSESSYEQYF. The CDR3 DNA reads TGTGCCAGCTCACGGACTAGCGAGAGCTCCTACGAGCAGTACTTC.

This chain connects TRBV30 to TRBJ2-2, with 7 nucleotides matching TRBD1. This CDR3 has 14 amino acids. Germline V gene sequence: CDR1 GTSNPN, CDR2 SVGIG (reference sequence). The V gene end was trimmed by 5 bases and the J gene end by 5 bases; junction bases not matched to a gene: 8. CDR3 protein: CAWLQGFGTGELFF. The CDR3 coding sequence is TGTGCCTGGTTACAGGGGTTCGGGACCGGGGAGCTGTTTTTT.

This clone was seen more than once but under ten times. The V and J genes are TRBV30 and TRBJ1-4; D gene unclear. Germline lookup yields CDR1 GTSNPN and CDR2 SVGIG (reference sequence). Deletions cut 3 bases from V and 15 bases from J, with 17 bases between. This CDR3 contains 12 residues. The CDR3 loop reads CAWRGPVKGMFF. DNA for the CDR3: TGTGCCTGGAGGGGCCCCGTGAAAGGAATGTTTTTT.

This chain's CDR3 is CASSLGQGNTGELFF. Written as DNA, the CDR3 is TGTGCCAGCAGCTTGGGACAGGGGAACACCGGGGAGCTGTTTTTT. The chain has TRBV5-4 and TRBJ2-2, with 7 bases fitting TRBD1. Germline lookup yields CDR1 SGHNT and CDR2 YYREEE (reference sequence). This CDR3 comprises 15 residues. Trimming at V came to 0 bases and at J to 1 base, leaving 0 bases not matched to a gene.

The CDR3 reads CASSSMTGGFTGELFF. The CDR3 DNA reads TGTGCCAGCAGCTCTATGACGGGGGGTTTTACCGGGGAGCTGTTTTTT. The genes are TRBV7-8 and TRBJ2-2; 7 bases fit TRBD2. This CDR3 has 16 amino acids. Germline V gene lookup returns CDR1 SGHVS and CDR2 FQNEAQ. V shed 4 bases and J 5 bases; nucleotides not matched to a gene: 10. Variable domain in full (rest from reference TRBV7-8 and TRBJ2-2): GAGVSQSPRYKVAKRGQDVALRCDPISGHVSLFWYQQALGQGPEFLTYFQNEAQLDKSGLPSDRFFAERPEGSVSTLKIQRTQQEDSAVYLCASSSMTGGFTGELFFGEGSRLTVL.

The chain combines TRBV27 with TRBJ2-7, with 11 bases identical to TRBD2. Germline V gene lookup returns CDR1 MNHEY and CDR2 SMNVEV (reference sequence). Germline trimming cut 10 bases from V and 0 bases from J; bases unmatched to any gene: 5. This CDR3 region has 14 residues. DNA of the CDR3: TGTGCCACCTCGGGGACTAGCGGCTCCTACGAGCAGTACTTC. Translating gives CATSGTSGSYEQYF.